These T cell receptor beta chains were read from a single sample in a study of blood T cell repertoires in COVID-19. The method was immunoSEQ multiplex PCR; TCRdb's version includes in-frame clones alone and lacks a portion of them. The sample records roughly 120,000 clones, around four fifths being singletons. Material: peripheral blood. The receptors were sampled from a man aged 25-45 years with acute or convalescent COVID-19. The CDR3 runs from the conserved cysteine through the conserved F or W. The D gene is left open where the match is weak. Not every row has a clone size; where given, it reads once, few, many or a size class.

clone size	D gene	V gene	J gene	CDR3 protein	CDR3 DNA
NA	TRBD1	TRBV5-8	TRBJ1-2	CASSSGIGGGYTF	TGTGCCAGCAGCTCCGGGATAGGGGGCGGCTACACCTTC
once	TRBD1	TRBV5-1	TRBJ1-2	CASSGGTGAVYGYTF	TGCGCCAGCAGCGGAGGCACAGGGGCGGTTTATGGCTACACCTTC
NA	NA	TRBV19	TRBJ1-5	CASSTTGYQPQHF	TGTGCCAGTAGTACTACAGGGTATCAGCCCCAGCATTTT
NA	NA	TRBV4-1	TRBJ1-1	CASSQRGTEAFF	TGCGCCAGCAGCCAACGCGGGACTGAAGCTTTCTTT
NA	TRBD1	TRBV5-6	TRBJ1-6	CASSSNRGWNSPLHF	TGTGCCAGCAGCTCGAACAGGGGATGGAATTCACCCCTCCACTTT
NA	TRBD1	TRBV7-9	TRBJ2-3	CASSPGTGAGHGDTQYF	TGTGCCAGCAGCCCTGGGACAGGGGCTGGGCACGGGGATACGCAGTATTTT
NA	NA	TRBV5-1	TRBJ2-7	CASGQGSSYEQYF	TGCGCCAGCGGTCAGGGTAGCTCCTACGAGCAGTACTTC
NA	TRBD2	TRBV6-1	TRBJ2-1	CASSEEAGGFRNEQFF	TGTGCCAGCAGTGAAGAGGCGGGAGGTTTCAGGAATGAGCAGTTCTTC
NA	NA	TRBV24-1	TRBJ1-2	CATSLPVYGYTF	TGTGCCACCAGTCTACCGGTCTATGGCTACACCTTC
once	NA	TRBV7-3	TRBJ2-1	CASSLSRRDEQFF	TGTGCCAGCAGCTTATCGCGCCGTGATGAGCAGTTCTTC
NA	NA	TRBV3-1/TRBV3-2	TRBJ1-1	CASSQVRGGTEAFF	TGTGCCAGCAGCCAAGTCCGGGGAGGAACTGAAGCTTTCTTT
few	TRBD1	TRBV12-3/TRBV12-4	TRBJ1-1	CASNTGGTEAFF	TGTGCCAGCAATACAGGGGGCACTGAAGCTTTCTTT
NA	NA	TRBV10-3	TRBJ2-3	CAISESFSETDTQYF	TGTGCCATCAGTGAGTCCTTTAGCGAGACAGATACGCAGTATTTT
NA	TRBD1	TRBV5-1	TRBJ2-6	CASSWGDRGLTGANVLTF	TGCGCCAGCAGCTGGGGGGACAGGGGATTGACAGGGGCCAACGTCCTGACTTTC
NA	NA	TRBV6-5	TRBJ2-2	CASSYWTANTGKLFF	TGTGCCAGCAGTTACTGGACAGCGAACACCGGGAAGCTGTTTTTT
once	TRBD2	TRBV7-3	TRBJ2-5	CASSPGLAGLPYQETQYF	TGTGCCAGCAGCCCAGGACTAGCGGGTCTTCCGTACCAAGAGACCCAGTACTTC
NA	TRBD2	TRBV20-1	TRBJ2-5	CSASTLAGGPGETQYF	TGCAGTGCTAGTACACTAGCGGGAGGGCCGGGGGAGACCCAGTACTTC
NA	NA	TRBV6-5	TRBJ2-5	CATGAGFETQYF	TGTGCCACTGGGGCGGGATTTGAGACCCAGTACTTC
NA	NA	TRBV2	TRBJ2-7	CASSISTGQGYF	TGTGCCAGCAGCATCTCGACAGGCCAGGGGTACTTC
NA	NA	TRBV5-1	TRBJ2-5	CASSSQETQYF	TGCGCCAGCAGCTCGCAAGAGACCCAGTACTTC
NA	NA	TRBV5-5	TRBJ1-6	CASSLVIRVDSPLHF	TGTGCCAGCAGCTTGGTTATCAGGGTGGATTCACCCCTCCACTTT
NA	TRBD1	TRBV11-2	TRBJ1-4	CASSQDRGPEKLFF	TGTGCCAGCAGCCAAGACAGGGGTCCTGAAAAACTGTTTTTT
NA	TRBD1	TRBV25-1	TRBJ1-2	CASSELGTGDVGYTF	TGTGCCAGCAGTGAGCTTGGGACAGGGGATGTTGGCTACACCTTC